Sequencing of this T cell receptor (beta chain) was carried out in a study of CD8 T cells in Susac syndrome. Reverse transcription of roughly 0.45 to 1 ug RNA was performed with random hexamers. MiXCR, run by TCRdb on the immunoSEQ multiplex PCR reads, gives a single entry per CDR3 protein. This sample carries about 130,000 distinct CDR3 sequences, approximately 94% of them seen once, and the ten largest clones take roughly 0.13%. The V gene end was trimmed by 6 bases and the J gene end by 10 bases; junction bases not matched to a gene: 11. Germline V gives CDR1 LGHDT, CDR2 YNNKEL (reference sequence). The length of the CDR3 is 13 residues.

J is TRBJ1-1 and V is TRBV3-1; 7 bases are a match to TRBD1. The TCR sequence derives from a human donor with multiple sclerosis. Sequencing input: CD4+ T cells from PBMCs. CDR3 sequence reads: CASRLSGDSGAFF. CDR3 DNA sequence: TGTGCCAGCAGGCTCTCGGGGGACAGTGGAGCTTTCTTT.